The 29 T cell receptor beta chains below all came from one sample that was sequenced in a study of CD8+CD57+ T cells in acquired aplastic anemia. The study profiled TCR beta VDJ and CDR3 using genomic DNA as template. TCRdb processed the reads anew with MiXCR; each CDR3 protein has one entry. The sample lists 450,000 to 600,000 distinct CDR3 sequences, about a third seen once, with 0.8% to 0.85% in the top ten. Flow cytometry had shown expanded CD8+CD57+ cells in the patients chosen for sequencing. The source material was sorted CD4+, CD8+, or CD8+CD57+ T cells (not recorded which) from PBMCs. The receptors shown here come from a human donor with aplastic anemia.

The table lists this clonotype with many counts. The V and J genes are TRBV10-3 and TRBJ1-1; 9 nucleotides match TRBD1. Germline V gene lookup returns CDR1 ENHRY and CDR2 SYGVKD. This CDR3 region has 12 residues. With 6 bases clipped from V and 6 bases from J, the junction kept 2 bases outside the gene matches. CDR3 bases: TGTGCCATCAGGGGACAGGGCGCTGAAGCTTTCTTT. This sequence encodes CAIRGQGAEAFF.

The chain links TRBV4-3 to TRBJ2-1; the match to TRBD1 covers 7 bases. CDR3 size: 15 residues. Trimming took 3 bases from V and 6 from J; bases not matched to a gene: 8. Germline V gives CDR1 LGHNA, CDR2 YSLEER. The CDR3 DNA is TGCGCCAGCAGCCACACAATATCAGGGGGCAATGAGCAGTTCTTC. This translates into CASSHTISGGNEQFF.

This clonotype was detected many times. The genes are TRBV24-1 and TRBJ1-5; 10 bases align to TRBD1. The CDR3 length is 17 residues. Germline V gene data show CDR1 as KGHDR and CDR2 as SFDVKD. After removal of 3 bases from V and 5 bases from J, the junction contained 9 bases not matched to a gene. As DNA, the CDR3 is TGTGCCACCAGTGATGGACAAACCGGGACAGGGGATCAGCCCCAGCATTTT. This codes for CATSDGQTGTGDQPQHF.

This clonotype was observed many times. The chain employs TRBV20-1 and TRBJ1-2, with 7 bases aligning to TRBD1. The CDR3 extends over 13 amino acids. The germline gives CDR1 DFQATT, CDR2 SNEGSKA (reference sequence). Germline trimming cut 5 bases from V and 2 bases from J; bases unmatched to any gene: 5. In DNA, the CDR3 is TGCAGTGCTCGGACAGGCTCAAACTATGGCTACACCTTC. Its translation: CSARTGSNYGYTF.

This chain links TRBV14 with TRBJ2-7, with TRBD1 matching over 9 bases. V dropped 6 bases and J dropped 2; count of bases not matched to a gene: 14. CDR3 length equals 17 residues. From germline, CDR1 is SGHDN and CDR2 FVKESK. CDR3 sequence (DNA): TGTGCCAGCAGTTGCACGAGTGGGACAGGGATTGCCTACGAGCAGTACTTC. Its translation: CASSCTSGTGIAYEQYF. The full variable domain, its missing parts supplied by reference TRBV14 and TRBJ2-7, is EAGVTQFPSHSVIEKGQTVTLRCDPISGHDNLYWYRRVMGKEIKFLLHFVKESKQDESGMPNNRFLAERTGGTYSTLKVQPAELEDSGVYFCASSCTSGTGIAYEQYFGPGTRLTVT.

The genes are TRBV20-1 and TRBJ2-1; 7 positions match TRBD2. V trimming: 6 bases; J trimming: 9 bases; junction bases outside the gene matches: 14. The length of the CDR3 is 14 residues. The germline V gene encodes CDR1 DFQATT and CDR2 SNEGSKA (reference sequence). In nucleotides, the CDR3 is TGCAGTGCAAGCCGAGGACTAGATTTCGGTGAGCAGTTCTTC. This sequence encodes CSASRGLDFGEQFF.

This chain uses TRBV2 with TRBJ1-4; D unclear. The CDR3 runs 13 residues. The germline V gene encodes CDR1 SNHLY and CDR2 FYNNEI. Trimming took off 4 bases at V and 8 bases at J, with 11 bases between the two ends. This CDR3 is CASSAVGREKLFF. The CDR3 bases are TGTGCCAGCAGTGCGGTGGGGAGGGAAAAACTGTTTTTT.

On this clonotype itself: One junction end disagrees with the germline gene, perhaps due to a read error. The chain couples TRBV5-4 to TRBJ2-7; D remains ambiguous. CDR1 and CDR2 (germline): SGHNT, YYREEE (reference sequence). CDR3 length: 12 residues. The CDR3 nucleotides read TGTGCCAGCAGCTTGGCCGTCGGGCAAAGTATCTTC. It translates to CASSLAVGQSIF.

This clonotype was seen just once. The chain carries TRBV19 and TRBJ1-3, with D possibly TRBD1 on 6 matching bases. The CDR3 spans 17 residues. Germline assignment: CDR1 LNHDA and CDR2 SQIVND (reference sequence). Trimming left V 4 bases short and J 0 bases short, with 16 bases between. The CDR3 reads CASSTPGTPSSGNTIYF. CDR3 nucleotides: TGTGCCAGTAGTACCCCGGGGACACCGAGCTCTGGAAACACCATATATTTT.

CDR3 in amino acids: CASSALQGSLEPQHF. In DNA form, the CDR3 reads TGTGCCAGCAGTGCACTACAGGGGAGCTTAGAGCCCCAGCATTTT. V usage is TRBV27 and J usage is TRBJ1-5; 7 bases are shared with TRBD1. CDR1 and CDR2 (germline): MNHEY, SMNVEV (reference sequence). The length of the CDR3 is 15 residues. Trimming took 5 bases from V and 8 from J; bases not matched to a gene: 12.

The CDR3 region is CASSLFERTEAFF. The CDR3 DNA is TGTGCCAGCAGCTTATTTGAGCGCACTGAAGCTTTCTTT. This chain connects TRBV5-6 to TRBJ1-1, with no clear D. Germline CDR1 is SGHDT and CDR2 is YYEEEE. The CDR3 is made up of 13 amino acids. V lost 2 bases to trimming and J lost 4 bases, with 9 bases between them.

This chain connects TRBV29-1 to TRBJ1-6; no clear D gene. Germline V gene data show CDR1 as SQVTM and CDR2 as ANQGSEA. V was cut by 8 bases and J by 2 bases, with 16 bases left in between. This CDR3 is 15 amino acids long. The CDR3 DNA is TGCAGCACCTTAGGGTCGGACCCCTATAATTCACCCCTCCACTTT. Translation: CSTLGSDPYNSPLHF.

For this clonotype: A much more abundant neighbour one base away suggests this may be a read error. The chain has TRBV11-1 and TRBJ2-7; D is tentatively TRBD1 or TRBD2 (5 bases each). Trimming removed 2 bases at V and 2 bases at J, with 16 bases between. Germline V lookup: CDR1 SGHAT, CDR2 FQDESV (reference sequence). The CDR3 runs 16 residues. The CDR3 loop is CASSLYEFGTPYEQYF. In DNA, the CDR3 is TGTGCCAGCAGCTTATACGAATTCGGGACCCCCTACGAGCAGTACTTC.

This clonotype is a singleton in its sample. The chain recombines TRBV24-1 with TRBJ2-5, with TRBD2 matching over 8 bases. With 7 bases clipped from V and 4 bases from J, the junction kept 7 bases outside the gene matches. The CDR3 extends over 14 amino acids. Germline V gene data show CDR1 as KGHDR and CDR2 as SFDVKD. The CDR3 nucleotides read TGTGCCACCAGCATCACCGGGGGGGGAGAGACCCAGTACTTC. It is translated as CATSITGGGETQYF.

The sample holds many counts of this clonotype. This chain connects TRBV19 to TRBJ1-1; no definite D call. Trimming took 3 bases from V and 0 from J, leaving 8 bases between them. Germline V lookup: CDR1 LNHDA, CDR2 SQIVND (reference sequence). CDR3 length: 14 residues. The CDR3 DNA reads as TGTGCCAGTAGTATTCAGGCGCTGAACACTGAAGCTTTCTTT. Translation: CASSIQALNTEAFF. Full variable domain (rest looked up from reference TRBV19 and TRBJ1-1): DGGITQSPKYLFRKEGQNVTLSCEQNLNHDAMYWYRQDPGQGLRLIYYSQIVNDFQKGDIAEGYSVSREKKESFPLTVTSAQKNPTAFYLCASSIQALNTEAFFGQGTRLTVV.

This clonotype was seen many times. The chain links TRBV20-1 to TRBJ2-7; tentatively, D is TRBD2 (6 bases). V was shortened by 0 bases and J by 4 bases, with 16 bases between the two germline ends. This CDR3 comprises 15 residues. Germline V lookup: CDR1 DFQATT, CDR2 SNEGSKA (reference sequence). CDR3 sequence (DNA): TGCAGTGCTAGAGATAGGACAAGCGGGCCTTACGAGCAGTACTTC. Protein product: CSARDRTSGPYEQYF.

The V call is TRBV25-1, the J call TRBJ1-2; D remains ambiguous. The CDR3 length is 11 residues. Trimming cost V 8 bases and J 10 bases, with 14 bases left between them. Per germline, CDR1 MGHDK and CDR2 SYGVNS. Here the CDR3 DNA reads TGTGCCAGCGGTGGGTCGATGGTCTACACCTTC. Protein: CASGGSMVYTF.

This chain uses TRBV10-3 with TRBJ1-5; the D gene is possibly TRBD1 (5 bases). The CDR3 has 14 amino acids. V was clipped by 0 bases and J by 7 bases, with 10 bases between them. CDR1 ENHRY and CDR2 SYGVKD come from the germline V gene. CDR3 nucleotides: TGTGCCATCAGTGAGTCGTCAGGGAACCAGCCCCAGCATTTT. It codes for CAISESSGNQPQHF.

This chain uses TRBV2 with TRBJ1-2; D call uncertain. The CDR3 sequence is 11 residues long. The germline gives CDR1 SNHLY, CDR2 FYNNEI. Deletions cut 5 bases from V and 8 bases from J, with 9 bases between. The CDR3: CASSLAGGYTF. The CDR3 DNA reads as TGTGCCAGCAGTTTAGCGGGGGGCTACACCTTC.

The gene calls are TRBV20-1 and TRBJ1-2, with D perhaps matching TRBD1 (6 bases). The CDR3 covers 13 residues. Germline assignment: CDR1 DFQATT and CDR2 SNEGSKA (reference sequence). V was clipped by 4 bases and J by 5 bases, with 14 bases between them. The CDR3 reads CSAKDQGFYGYTF. CDR3 nucleotides: TGCAGTGCTAAAGACCAGGGGTTTTATGGCTACACCTTC.

V is TRBV7-3 and J is TRBJ2-3; a possible D gene is TRBD1 (5 bases). Germline CDR1 SGHTA, CDR2 FQGTGA. The CDR3 covers 14 residues. V shed 6 bases and J shed 2 bases, with 12 bases lying between them. The chain's CDR3 is CASRGPANTDTQYF. CDR3 DNA sequence: TGTGCCAGCAGGGGGCCTGCAAACACAGATACGCAGTATTTT.

The V gene is TRBV20-1, the J gene TRBJ2-3; 7 bases match TRBD2. The CDR3 is made up of 16 amino acids. Germline CDR1 and CDR2: DFQATT and SNEGSKA (reference sequence). Trimming removed 1 base from V and 5 bases from J; junction bases left unmatched: 12. CDR3 protein: CSARVPRLAVGDTQYF. The CDR3 DNA follows: TGCAGTGCTAGAGTGCCCCGCCTAGCGGTCGGAGATACGCAGTATTTT.

This clonotype has only a few counts. The rearrangement joins TRBV7-2 to TRBJ1-1; unclear D gene. Trimming left V 4 bases short and J 4 bases short, with 10 bases between. The CDR3 runs 13 residues. The germline V gene encodes CDR1 SGHTA and CDR2 FQGNSA. The CDR3 region has the DNA TGTGCCAGCAGCTCTTATACCGGCACTGAAGCTTTCTTT. As protein: CASSSYTGTEAFF.

The rearrangement joins TRBV19 to TRBJ1-2; tentatively, D is TRBD1 (5 bases). Trimming took 6 bases from V and 4 from J, leaving 18 bases between them. From germline, CDR1 is LNHDA and CDR2 SQIVND (reference sequence). The CDR3 loop spans 15 amino acids. CDR3 sequence (DNA): TGTGCCAGTAGCCCGGGACGGGGGGACGTCTATGGCTACACCTTC. Protein: CASSPGRGDVYGYTF.

This clonotype turned up a few times. CDR3 DNA sequence: TGCAGTGCTGGAGGCGACGAGCAGTACTTC. It is translated as CSAGGDEQYF. The chain couples TRBV20-1 to TRBJ2-7; tentatively, D is TRBD2 (5 bases). From germline, CDR1 is DFQATT and CDR2 SNEGSKA (reference sequence). There are 10 residues in the CDR3. The V end was cut by 5 bases, the J end by 5 bases, with 7 bases between.

This sequence joins TRBV4-1 and TRBJ1-2; D is ambiguous. From germline, CDR1 is MGHRA and CDR2 YSYEKL. CDR3 length: 14 amino acids. Trimming cost V 2 bases and J 1 base, with 8 bases left between them. CDR3 protein: CASSQPGNNYGYTF. The CDR3 nucleotides read TGCGCCAGCAGCCAACCCGGGAATAACTATGGCTACACCTTC.

Regarding this clonotype: The conserved phenylalanine or tryptophan is not found at the CDR3 terminus, so this likely reflects a read error. The chain carries TRBV7-6 and TRBJ2-7, with D perhaps matching TRBD2 (5 bases). The V gene lost 8 bases and the J gene lost 3 bases, with 11 bases spanning the gap. Germline V CDR1 and CDR2: SGHVS, FNYEAQ. The length of the CDR3 is 12 residues. The CDR3 sequence is CASGVGDYEQYL. The CDR3 DNA is TGTGCCAGCGGGGTCGGGGACTACGAGCAGTACCTC.

The chain has TRBV2 and TRBJ2-7; D remains unclear. The CDR3 contains 15 residues. V lost 5 bases and J 4 bases, leaving 18 bases between the germline ends. Germline CDR1 is SNHLY and CDR2 is FYNNEI. In DNA, the CDR3 is TGTGCCAGCAGTTTATCCTGGGGTGATGAGTACGAGCAGTACTTC. This codes for CASSLSWGDEYEQYF.

This chain links TRBV12-3 or TRBV12-4 with TRBJ2-5; 16 bases are shared with TRBD2. V was pared by 6 bases and J by 7 bases, with 14 bases of the junction left unmatched. The CDR3 runs to 18 residues. Written as DNA, the CDR3 is TGTGCCAGCAGACACTGGGGGACTAGCGGGAGGGCCAACCTGACCCAGTACTTC. This encodes CASRHWGTSGRANLTQYF.